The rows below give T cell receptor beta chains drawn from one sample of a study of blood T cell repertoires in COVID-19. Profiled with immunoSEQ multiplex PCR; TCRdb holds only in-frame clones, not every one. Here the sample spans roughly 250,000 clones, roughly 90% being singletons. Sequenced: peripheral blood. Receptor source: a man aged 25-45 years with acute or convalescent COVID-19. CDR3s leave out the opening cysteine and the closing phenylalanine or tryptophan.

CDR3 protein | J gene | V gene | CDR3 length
ASSQAYGGNYGYT | TRBJ1-2 | TRBV3-1/TRBV3-2 | 13
ASSFLAGGHYEQY | TRBJ2-7 | TRBV27 | 13
ASSFGLETGDEQF | TRBJ2-1 | TRBV5-4 | 13
ASSSDRVEELF | TRBJ2-2 | TRBV5-1 | 11
ASSRPTMGETQY | TRBJ2-5 | TRBV6-5 | 12
AWSAGQLFGEKLF | TRBJ1-4 | TRBV30 | 13
ASSPNRRDWNTEAF | TRBJ1-1 | TRBV18 | 14
ASNPLFTGELF | TRBJ2-2 | TRBV6-6 | 11
ASKPDRGRNNEQF | TRBJ2-1 | TRBV3-1/TRBV3-2 | 13
ASSYPFSGNTIY | TRBJ1-3 | TRBV6-5 | 12
ASSASQGIYNEQF | TRBJ2-1 | TRBV19 | 13
ASRLTSFSTDTQY | TRBJ2-3 | TRBV5-1 | 13
ASSYGGGSDTQY | TRBJ2-3 | TRBV7-2 | 12
ASSSGQGYTGELF | TRBJ2-2 | TRBV6-5 | 13
ASSRVDEQF | TRBJ2-1 | TRBV2 | 9
ASMPGFGGNEQF | TRBJ2-1 | TRBV7-9 | 12
ASSQARRDDYNEQF | TRBJ2-1 | TRBV4-2 | 14
ASSVWQGSWGELF | TRBJ2-2 | TRBV5-1 | 13
ASSDYRDRGIDTQY | TRBJ2-3 | TRBV10-1 | 14
ASSPQGANTEAF | TRBJ1-1 | TRBV18 | 12
VIRQSGSYEQY | TRBJ2-7 | TRBV2 | 11
ASTQGGWPYEQY | TRBJ2-7 | TRBV6-5 | 12
ASPTGGELREAQETQY | TRBJ2-5 | TRBV7-3 | 16
ASSSSSFIQY | TRBJ2-4 | TRBV6-2/TRBV6-3 | 10
ASSLGTGYEQY | TRBJ2-7 | TRBV5-4 | 11
AWNLGGGPEQY | TRBJ2-7 | TRBV30 | 11
ASSLGGHRTGELF | TRBJ2-2 | TRBV5-4 | 13
ASSLGGRRSREETQY | TRBJ2-5 | TRBV11-2 | 15
ATSDPSAIKTGELF | TRBJ2-2 | TRBV24-1 | 14